The 2 T cell receptor beta chains listed next were all sequenced from one sample in a study of metastatic and nonmetastatic thyroid tumors (dated by TCRdb to the early 2020s). Library method: PCR. The run used an Illumina HiSeq 4000. TCRdb reanalyzed the raw reads on its own, using fastp at Q25 for trimming and MiXCR for clone calling, and kept in-frame beta chains. Here the sample has 6,000 or so clones; approximately 32% occur a single time. The ten largest make up roughly 43% of the sample. None of the patients had been given any treatment before thyroid surgery. Specimen: adjacent normal tissue. These receptor sequences come from a female donor with papillary thyroid cancer or a benign thyroid nodule (not recorded which). Some clones in this sample may be carry-over from other donors' samples.

In its sample, this clone was seen a few times. The sample has other DNA sequences that encode this CDR3 too. The rearrangement links TRBV7-8 to TRBJ2-7; 7 positions match TRBD1. Unmatched junction bases numbered 4, after V lost 1 base and J lost 1 base. The germline gives CDR1 SGHVS, CDR2 FQNEAQ. The CDR3 consists of 15 residues. CDR3 in amino acids: CASSLGGQESYEQYF. CDR3 nucleotide sequence: TGTGCCAGCAGCTTAGGAGGACAGGAATCCTACGAGCAGTACTTC.

This clone was picked up a small number of times. The chain uses TRBV12-3 or TRBV12-4 and TRBJ2-3; the D gene is possibly TRBD1 (6 bases). The CDR3 runs 13 residues. Trimming removed 6 bases at V and 11 bases at J, with 18 bases between. The CDR3 region has the DNA TGTGCCAGCAGCGGTGTAATGGGGGCGGAGCAGTATTTT. Its protein is CASSGVMGAEQYF.